This T cell receptor (beta chain) was recorded in a study of blood T cell repertoires in COVID-19. Study-level background: Samples came from the United States, Italy and Spain, spanning acute and convalescent COVID-19. T cells, B-cell-depleted T cells, or PBMCs supplied cDNA or gDNA.

Germline CDR1 MGHRA, CDR2 YSYEKL. V lost 2 bases and J lost 3; bases outside the gene matches: 12. This CDR3 is built from 18 residues. In the authors' methods: Scientists estimated how many nucleated cells there were by amplifying reference gene primers. The table came from immunoSEQ multiplex PCR; TCRdb's copy has only in-frame clones and leaves some out. V and J calls plus clone size are reproduced from that table; the DNA served to infer D and trimming. The sample has roughly 60,000 clones, roughly 74% seen once. The source of this sequence is a human donor in a cohort sampled during active COVID-19. The chain recombines TRBV4-1 with TRBJ2-7; 11 nucleotides match TRBD1. The sample was peripheral blood. The CDR3 protein is CASSQPPLGQGGFYEQYF. The CDR3 region has the DNA TGCGCCAGCAGCCAACCCCCCCTGGGACAGGGGGGTTTCTACGAGCAGTACTTC.